Listed here is a single T cell receptor beta chain. The record originates from a study of OX40 agonist ivuxolimab in advanced cancers. This table comes from immunoSEQ multiplex PCR, and its TCRdb copy is limited to in-frame clones, with some not included. The profile covers 60,000 to 100,000 clones, with 92% appearing a single time and 0.5% to 0.65% taken by the ten largest. The CDR3 consists of 16 residues. Source: CD4+ or CD8+ T cells sorted from blood, taken in a trial of the OX40 agonist ivuxolimab. The rearrangement uses TRBV21-1 and TRBJ2-3; the D segment call TRBD2 is taken from the table without a DNA check. TRBV21-1 is a pseudogene locus. The receptor was derived from an adult with an advanced solid tumor such as melanoma, head and neck, liver or kidney cancer. In DNA form, the CDR3 reads TGTGCCAGCAGCAAAGGGAGCGGCGGCAGCACAGATACGCAGTATTTT. Amino acids: CASSKGSGGSTDTQYF.